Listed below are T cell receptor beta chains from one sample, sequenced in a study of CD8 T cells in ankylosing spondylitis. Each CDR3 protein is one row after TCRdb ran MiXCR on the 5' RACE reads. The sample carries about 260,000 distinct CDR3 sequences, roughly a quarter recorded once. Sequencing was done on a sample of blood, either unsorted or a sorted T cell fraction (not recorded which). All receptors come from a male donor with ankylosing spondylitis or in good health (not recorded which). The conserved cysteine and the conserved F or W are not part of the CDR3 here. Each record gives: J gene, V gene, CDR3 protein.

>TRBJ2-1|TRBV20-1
SAQLAGVRNEQF
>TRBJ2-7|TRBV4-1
ASSPAGTVSSEQY
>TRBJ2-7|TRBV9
ASSLTWTWDYEQY
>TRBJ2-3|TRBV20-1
SALRGGAADTQY
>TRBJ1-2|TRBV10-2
ASSMEGGYGYT
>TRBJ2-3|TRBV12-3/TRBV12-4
ASSGTGPTDTQY
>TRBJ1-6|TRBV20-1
SARVRLGDNSPLH
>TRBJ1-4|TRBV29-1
SAGRFREKLF
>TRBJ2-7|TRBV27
ASSLKQGYEQY
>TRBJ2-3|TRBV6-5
ASSYRRLAGGTDTQY
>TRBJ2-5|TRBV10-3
AISERSEKETQY